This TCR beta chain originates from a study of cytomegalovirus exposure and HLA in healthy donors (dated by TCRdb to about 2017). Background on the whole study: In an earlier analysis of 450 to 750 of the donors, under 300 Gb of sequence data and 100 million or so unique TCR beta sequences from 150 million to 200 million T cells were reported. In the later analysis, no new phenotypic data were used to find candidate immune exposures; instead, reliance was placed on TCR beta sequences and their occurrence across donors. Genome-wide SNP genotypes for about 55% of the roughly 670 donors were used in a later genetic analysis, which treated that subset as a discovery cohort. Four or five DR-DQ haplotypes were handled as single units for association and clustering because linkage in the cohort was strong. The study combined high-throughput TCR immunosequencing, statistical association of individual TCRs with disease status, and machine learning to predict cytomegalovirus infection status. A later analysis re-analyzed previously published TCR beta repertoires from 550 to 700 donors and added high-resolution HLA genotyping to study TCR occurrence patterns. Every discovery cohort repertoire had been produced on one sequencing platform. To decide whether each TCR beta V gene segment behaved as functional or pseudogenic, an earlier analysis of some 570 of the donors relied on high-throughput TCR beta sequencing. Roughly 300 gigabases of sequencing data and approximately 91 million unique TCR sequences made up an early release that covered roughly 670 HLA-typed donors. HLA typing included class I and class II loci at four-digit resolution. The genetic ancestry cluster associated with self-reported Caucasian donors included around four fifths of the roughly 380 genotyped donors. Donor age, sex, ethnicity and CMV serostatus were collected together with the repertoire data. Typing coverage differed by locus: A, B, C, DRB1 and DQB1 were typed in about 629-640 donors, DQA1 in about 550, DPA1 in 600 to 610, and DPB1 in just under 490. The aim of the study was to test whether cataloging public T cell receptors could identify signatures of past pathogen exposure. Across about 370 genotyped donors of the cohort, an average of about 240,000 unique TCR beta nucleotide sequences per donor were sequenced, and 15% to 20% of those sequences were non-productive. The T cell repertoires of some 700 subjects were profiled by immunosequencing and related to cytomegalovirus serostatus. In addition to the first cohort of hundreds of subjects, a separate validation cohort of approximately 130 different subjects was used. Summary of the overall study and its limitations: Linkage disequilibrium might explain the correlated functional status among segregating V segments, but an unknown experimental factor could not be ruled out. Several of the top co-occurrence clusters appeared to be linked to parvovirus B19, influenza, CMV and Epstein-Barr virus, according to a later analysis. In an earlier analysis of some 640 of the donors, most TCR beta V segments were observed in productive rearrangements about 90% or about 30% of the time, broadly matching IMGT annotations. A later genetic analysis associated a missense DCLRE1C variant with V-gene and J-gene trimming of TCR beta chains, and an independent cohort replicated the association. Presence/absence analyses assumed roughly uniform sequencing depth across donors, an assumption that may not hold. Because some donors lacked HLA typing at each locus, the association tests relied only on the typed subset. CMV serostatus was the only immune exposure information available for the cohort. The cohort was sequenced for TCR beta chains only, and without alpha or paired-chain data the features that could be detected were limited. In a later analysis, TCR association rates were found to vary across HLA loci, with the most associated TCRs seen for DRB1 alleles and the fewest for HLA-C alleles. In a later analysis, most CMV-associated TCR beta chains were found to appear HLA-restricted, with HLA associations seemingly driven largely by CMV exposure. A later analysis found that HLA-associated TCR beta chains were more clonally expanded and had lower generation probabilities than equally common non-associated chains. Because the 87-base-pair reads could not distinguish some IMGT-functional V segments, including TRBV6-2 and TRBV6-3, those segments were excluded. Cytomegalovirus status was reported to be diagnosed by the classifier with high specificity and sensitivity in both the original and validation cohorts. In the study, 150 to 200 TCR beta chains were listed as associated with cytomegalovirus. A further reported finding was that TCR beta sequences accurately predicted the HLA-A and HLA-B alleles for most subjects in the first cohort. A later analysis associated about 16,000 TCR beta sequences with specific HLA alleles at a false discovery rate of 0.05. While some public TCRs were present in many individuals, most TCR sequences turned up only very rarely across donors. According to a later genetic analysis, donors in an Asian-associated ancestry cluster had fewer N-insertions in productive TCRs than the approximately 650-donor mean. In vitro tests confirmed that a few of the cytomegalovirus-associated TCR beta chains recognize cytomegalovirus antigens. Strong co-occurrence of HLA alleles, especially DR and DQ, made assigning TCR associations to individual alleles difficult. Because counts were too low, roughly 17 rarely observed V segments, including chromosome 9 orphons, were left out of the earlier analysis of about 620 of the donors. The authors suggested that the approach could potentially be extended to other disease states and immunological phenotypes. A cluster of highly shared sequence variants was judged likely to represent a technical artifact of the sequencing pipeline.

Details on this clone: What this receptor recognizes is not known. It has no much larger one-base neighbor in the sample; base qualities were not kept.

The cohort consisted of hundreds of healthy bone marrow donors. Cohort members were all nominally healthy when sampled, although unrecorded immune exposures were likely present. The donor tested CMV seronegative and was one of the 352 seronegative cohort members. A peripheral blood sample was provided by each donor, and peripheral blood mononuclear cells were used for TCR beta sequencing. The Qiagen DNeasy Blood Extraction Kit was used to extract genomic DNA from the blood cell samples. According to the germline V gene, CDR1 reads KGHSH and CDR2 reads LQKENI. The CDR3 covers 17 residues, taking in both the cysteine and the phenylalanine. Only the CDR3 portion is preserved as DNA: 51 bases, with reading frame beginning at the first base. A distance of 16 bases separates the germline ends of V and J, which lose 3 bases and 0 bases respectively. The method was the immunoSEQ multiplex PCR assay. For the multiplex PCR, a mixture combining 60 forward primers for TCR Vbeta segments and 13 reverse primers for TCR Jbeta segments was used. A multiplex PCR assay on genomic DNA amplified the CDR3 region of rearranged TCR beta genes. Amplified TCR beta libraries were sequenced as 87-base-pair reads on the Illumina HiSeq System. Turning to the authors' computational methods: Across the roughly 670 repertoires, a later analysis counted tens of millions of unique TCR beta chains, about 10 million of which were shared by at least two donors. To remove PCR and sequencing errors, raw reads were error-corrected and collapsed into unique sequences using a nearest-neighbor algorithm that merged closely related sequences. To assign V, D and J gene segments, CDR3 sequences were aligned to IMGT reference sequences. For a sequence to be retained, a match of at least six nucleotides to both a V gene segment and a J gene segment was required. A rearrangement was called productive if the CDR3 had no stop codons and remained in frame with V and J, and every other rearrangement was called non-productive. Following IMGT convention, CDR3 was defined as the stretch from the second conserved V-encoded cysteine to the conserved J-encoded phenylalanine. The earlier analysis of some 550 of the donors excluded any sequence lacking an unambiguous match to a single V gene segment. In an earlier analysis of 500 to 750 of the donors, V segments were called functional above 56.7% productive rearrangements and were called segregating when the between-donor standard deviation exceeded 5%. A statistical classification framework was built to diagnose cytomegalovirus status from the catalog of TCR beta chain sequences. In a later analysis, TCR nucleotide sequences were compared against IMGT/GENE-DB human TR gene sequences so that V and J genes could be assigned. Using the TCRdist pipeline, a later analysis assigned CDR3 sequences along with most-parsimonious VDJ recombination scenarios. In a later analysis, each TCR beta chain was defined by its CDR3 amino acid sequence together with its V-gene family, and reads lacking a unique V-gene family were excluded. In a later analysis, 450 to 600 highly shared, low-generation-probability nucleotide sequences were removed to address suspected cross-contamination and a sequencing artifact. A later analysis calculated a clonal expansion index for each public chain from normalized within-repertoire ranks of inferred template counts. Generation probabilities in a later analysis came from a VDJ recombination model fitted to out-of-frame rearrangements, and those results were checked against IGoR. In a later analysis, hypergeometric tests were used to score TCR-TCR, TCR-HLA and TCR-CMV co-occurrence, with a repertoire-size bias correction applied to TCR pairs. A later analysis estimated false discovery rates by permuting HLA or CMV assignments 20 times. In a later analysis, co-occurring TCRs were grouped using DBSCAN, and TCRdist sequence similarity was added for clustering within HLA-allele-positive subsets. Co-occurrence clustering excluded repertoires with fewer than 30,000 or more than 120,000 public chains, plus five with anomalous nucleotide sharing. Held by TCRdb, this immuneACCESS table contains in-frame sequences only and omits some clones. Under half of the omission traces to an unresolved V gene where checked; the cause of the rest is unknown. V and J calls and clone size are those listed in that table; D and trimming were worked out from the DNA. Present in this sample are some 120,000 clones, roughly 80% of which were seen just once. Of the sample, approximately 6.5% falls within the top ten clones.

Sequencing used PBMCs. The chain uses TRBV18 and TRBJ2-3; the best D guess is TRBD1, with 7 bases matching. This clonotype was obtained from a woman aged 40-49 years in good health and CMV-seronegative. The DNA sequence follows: TGTGCCAGCTCACCGTCAGTGCAGGGGGGTAGCACAGATACGCAGTATTTT. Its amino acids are CASSPSVQGGSTDTQYF. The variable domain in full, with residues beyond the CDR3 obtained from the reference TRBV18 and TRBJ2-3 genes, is NAGVMQNPRHLVRRRGQEARLRCSPMKGHSHVYWYRQLPEEGLKFMVYLQKENIIDESGMPKERFSAEFPKEGPSILRIQQVVRGDSAAYFCASSPSVQGGSTDTQYFGPGTRLTVL.